The 27 T cell receptor beta chains below were found in one sample sequenced in a study of blood T cells in healthy people across ages. Then a second PCR, running about 6 to 11 cycles, was carried out with a sample-barcoded 5' primer and a J-beta primer mix. TCRdb recomputed calls from the 5' RACE reads with MiXCR, one row per CDR3 protein. The sample lists 1 million or so distinct CDR3 sequences; approximately 25% were seen once. These same records also appear under a second study, on T cells of mothers and their children.

The sequencing input was blood. The receptor set was obtained from a girl aged 2 to 9 in good health.

The V gene is TRBV28, the J gene TRBJ2-5; TRBD2 matches 8 bases. J gave up 2 bases and V 8 bases, and 7 bases lay outside the gene matches. CDR1 is MDHEN and CDR2 is SYDVKM in the germline V gene. This CDR3 contains 14 residues. The CDR3 bases are TGTGCCAGCCACGCGACGGGGGGGCAAGAGACCCAGTACTTC. Its protein product is CASHATGGQETQYF. Combining the CDR3 with reference TRBV28 and TRBJ2-5 gives the whole variable domain DVKVTQSSRYLVKRTGEKVFLECVQDMDHENMFWYRQDPGLGLRLIYFSYDVKMKEKGDIPEGYSVSREKKERFSLILESASTNQTSMYLCASHATGGQETQYFGPGTRLLVL.

This clonotype appeared a few times. The J gene is TRBJ2-7, the V gene TRBV7-2; 8 nucleotides match TRBD1. Germline V gene data show CDR1 as SGHTA and CDR2 as FQGNSA. The V segment lost 7 bases and the J segment 5 bases; nucleotides outside the gene matches: 7. The CDR3 is 13 amino acids. CDR3 in amino acids: CASTGQGSHEQYF. CDR3 bases: TGTGCCAGCACAGGACAGGGAAGCCACGAGCAGTACTTC. The entire variable domain, with the rest obtained from reference TRBV7-2 and TRBJ2-7, is as follows: GAGVSQSPSNKVTEKGKDVELRCDPISGHTALYWYRQSLGQGLEFLIYFQGNSAPDKSGLPSDRFSAERTGGSVSTLTIQRTQQEDSAVYLCASTGQGSHEQYFGPGTRLTVT.

This clonotype occurred a few times. This chain joins TRBV20-1 and TRBJ1-2, with 7 bases lining up with TRBD1. Germline V lookup: CDR1 DFQATT, CDR2 SNEGSKA (reference sequence). The V gene end was trimmed by 4 bases and the J gene end by 4 bases; junction bases not matched to a gene: 9. CDR3 size: 14 residues. The CDR3 bases are TGCAGTGCTACCACTCGGGACAGTGGCTATGGCTACACCTTC. This codes for CSATTRDSGYGYTF.

This clonotype was detected once. This chain connects TRBV20-1 to TRBJ2-3, with D unresolved. The germline CDR1 and CDR2 sequences are DFQATT and SNEGSKA (reference sequence). The CDR3 is 12 amino acids. The V end lost 3 bases, the J end lost 0 bases, and 4 bases lay between the germline ends. CDR3 DNA sequence: TGCAGTGCTAGCGCTAGCACAGATACGCAGTATTTT. This gives the protein CSASASTDTQYF.

This clonotype turned up a few times. The chain is built from TRBV20-1 and TRBJ1-5; 9 bases map to TRBD1. The CDR3 has 14 amino acids. CDR1 DFQATT and CDR2 SNEGSKA come from the germline V gene (reference sequence). The V and J ends lost 5 bases and 6 bases, in that order; junction bases with no gene match: 8. The CDR3 DNA reads as TGCAGTGCTCTGCGGGACAGGGAGGGTCAGCCCCAGCATTTT. It encodes CSALRDREGQPQHF.

This sequence joins TRBV5-1 and TRBJ1-1; D call uncertain. The CDR3 is made up of 14 amino acids. V shed 0 bases and J shed 1 base, with 7 bases lying between them. Germline V gives CDR1 SGHRS, CDR2 YFSETQ. The CDR3 DNA is TGCGCCAGCAGCTTGGCCTTAGGGAACACTGAAGCTTTCTTT. Amino acid sequence: CASSLALGNTEAFF.

This clonotype was found a few times. The conserved phenylalanine or tryptophan normally closing the CDR3 is absent here, so this likely arose from a read error. V gene TRBV19 combines with J gene TRBJ2-1; TRBD2 matches at 10 bases. Germline values: CDR1 LNHDA, CDR2 SQIVND (reference sequence). This CDR3 contains 15 residues. Unmatched junction bases numbered 6, after V lost 3 bases and J lost 7 bases. The CDR3 protein is CASSIRAGGANEQFL. The CDR3 DNA follows: TGTGCCAGTAGTATCCGAGCGGGGGGGGCTAATGAGCAGTTCCTC.

This chain uses TRBV6-6 with TRBJ2-7, with 7 bases identical to TRBD1. Per germline, CDR1 MNHNY and CDR2 SVGAGI (reference sequence). V shed 1 base, J shed 1 base, and the junction held 7 bases outside the gene matches. CDR3 length equals 16 residues. The CDR3 here is CASSYWDSLSSYEQYF. The CDR3 DNA reads as TGTGCCAGCAGTTACTGGGACAGCCTCAGTTCCTACGAGCAGTACTTC.

The rearrangement uses TRBV4-1 and TRBJ2-5; weak D call: TRBD1 (6 bases). The assigned J gene may be wrong: the sequence end matches TRBJ2-7 better. CDR3 length equals 15 residues. Germline V gene lookup returns CDR1 MGHRA and CDR2 YSYEKL. The CDR3: CASSQAFGGIYEQYF. The CDR3 DNA reads as TGCGCCAGCAGCCAAGCTTTTGGGGGCATTTACGAGCAGTACTTC.

This clonotype was detected ten times or more. This sequence joins TRBV29-1 and TRBJ2-1, with D possibly being TRBD1 (6 bases). CDR3 length: 12 residues. Germline CDR1 reads SQVTM; CDR2 reads ANQGSEA. V lost 5 bases to trimming and J lost 6 bases, with 11 bases between them. The CDR3 loop reads CSVLQGLNEQFF. The CDR3 nucleotides are TGCAGCGTTCTTCAGGGGCTCAATGAGCAGTTCTTC.

In its sample, this clonotype was seen once. The rearrangement joins TRBV4-1 to TRBJ1-1; D is uncertain. Germline V gene data show CDR1 as MGHRA and CDR2 as YSYEKL. The CDR3 totals 16 residues. Trimming left V 1 base short and J 4 bases short, with 16 bases between. This CDR3 reads CASSQGREALVTEAFF. For the CDR3, the DNA is TGCGCCAGCAGCCAAGGGCGGGAGGCTCTCGTCACTGAAGCTTTCTTT.

CDR3 protein: CASSLAQRPEAFF. CDR3 in DNA: TGTGCCAGCAGCTTGGCACAGCGACCTGAAGCTTTCTTT. The V gene is TRBV5-6, the J gene TRBJ1-1; D gene unclear. Germline V gene sequence: CDR1 SGHDT, CDR2 YYEEEE. The CDR3 length is 13 residues. Trimming stripped 0 bases from V and 6 bases from J, with 9 bases between.

This clonotype was picked up a small number of times. The rearrangement uses TRBV7-2 and TRBJ1-6; D gene uncertain. V lost 2 bases, J lost 5 bases, and 10 bases lay in between. This CDR3 spans 15 amino acids. Germline CDR1 reads SGHTA; CDR2 reads FQGNSA. The CDR3 loop reads CASSLRLADNSPLHF. The CDR3 DNA follows: TGTGCCAGCAGCTTAAGGCTAGCGGATAATTCACCCCTCCACTTT.

This clonotype showed up just a few times. The chain combines TRBV7-9 with TRBJ2-1, with a weak D call TRBD1 (6 bases). V was cut by 4 bases and J by 9 bases, with 16 bases left in between. Germline V CDR1 and CDR2: SEHNR, FQNEAQ (reference sequence). The CDR3 runs to 14 residues. In DNA, the CDR3 is TGTGCCAGCAGCTCAGGGATTGGACAGATTGAGCAGTTCTTC. Protein: CASSSGIGQIEQFF.

The CDR3 DNA reads TGTGCCAGCGGAGACAGGGTCGCCTACGAGCAGTACTTC. Translation: CASGDRVAYEQYF. The chain carries TRBV11-3 and TRBJ2-7; TRBD1 aligns across 7 bases. The trim removed 8 bases at V and 2 bases at J, leaving 6 bases unmatched. This CDR3 has 13 residues. From germline, CDR1 is SGHNT and CDR2 YENEEA.

This clonotype was picked up a small number of times. V and J are TRBV20-1 and TRBJ1-4; no firm D call. Germline CDR1 is DFQATT and CDR2 is SNEGSKA (reference sequence). The ends were cut back, 5 bases at V and 0 bases at J, with 10 bases in the middle. This CDR3 is built from 14 residues. CDR3 DNA sequence: TGCAGTGCTCTTTCCACATCAACTAATGAAAAACTGTTTTTT. Translating gives CSALSTSTNEKLFF.

The rearrangement uses TRBV11-1 and TRBJ2-3; D is perhaps TRBD1 (7 bases). V dropped 6 bases and J dropped 2 bases, with 15 bases sitting between them. The CDR3 spans 15 residues. CDR1 and CDR2 from the germline V gene are SGHAT and FQDESV (reference sequence). Here the CDR3 reads CASRSDRRDTDTQYF. The CDR3 nucleotides are TGTGCCAGCAGATCGGACAGGCGGGACACAGATACGCAGTATTTT.

This chain connects TRBV12-3 or TRBV12-4 to TRBJ1-2; tentative D call: TRBD1 (5 bases). Trimming took off 3 bases at V and 8 bases at J, with 13 bases between the two ends. This CDR3 region has 13 residues. The DNA of the CDR3 is TGTGCCAGCAGTTTGGGACCCACGGCCGGCTACACCTTC. Translated, it gives CASSLGPTAGYTF.

This clonotype occurred a few times. The chain recombines TRBV7-3 with TRBJ2-5, with 9 bases matching TRBD1. This CDR3 comprises 18 residues. The germline V gene has CDR1 SGHTA and CDR2 FQGTGA. The ends lost 3 bases at V and 4 bases at J; junction bases unmatched: 15. The CDR3 sequence is CASSFNDRDRAPGETQYF. The CDR3 bases are TGTGCCAGCAGCTTTAACGACCGGGACAGGGCCCCAGGAGAGACCCAGTACTTC.

The genes are TRBV29-1 and TRBJ1-1, with unresolved D. CDR1 is SQVTM, CDR2 ANQGSEA, per germline. The CDR3 extends over 12 amino acids. Trimming shortened V by 1 base and J by 11 bases, and 14 bases separated the two germline ends. This chain's CDR3 is CSVEVPGPLAFF. The CDR3 bases are TGCAGCGTTGAAGTTCCCGGCCCTTTGGCTTTCTTT. Full variable domain (rest looked up from reference TRBV29-1 and TRBJ1-1): SAVISQKPSRDICQRGTSLTIQCQVDSQVTMMFWYRQQPGQSLTLIATANQGSEATYESGFVIDKFPISRPNLTFSTLTVSNMSPEDSSIYLCSVEVPGPLAFFGQGTRLTVV.

The V and J genes are TRBV27 and TRBJ2-1; TRBD1 might be the D (6 bases). CDR1 and CDR2 (germline): MNHEY, SMNVEV (reference sequence). Trimming stripped 3 bases from V and 2 bases from J, with 11 bases between. The CDR3 is made up of 15 amino acids. In DNA form, the CDR3 reads TGTGCCAGCAGTTTCACAGGGCCGACCTACAATGAGCAGTTCTTC. It specifies CASSFTGPTYNEQFF.

The chain combines TRBV11-1 with TRBJ2-5; the match to TRBD1 covers 9 bases. The closer fit of TRBJ2-7 to the DNA end suggests the J call may be wrong. Germline CDR1 and CDR2: SGHAT and FQDESV (reference sequence). The CDR3 spans 12 residues. DNA of the CDR3: TGTGCCAGCAGCCGACAGGGGGACGAGCAGTACTTC. It encodes CASSRQGDEQYF.

This clonotype was counted between two and nine times. The chain couples TRBV7-2 to TRBJ2-5; TRBD2 agrees at 7 bases. Germline CDR1 reads SGHTA; CDR2 reads FQGNSA. The CDR3 is 15 amino acids. Losses at the gene ends were 2 bases for V and 5 bases for J; bases not matched to a gene: 8. The chain's CDR3 is CASSLWTSAWETQYF. CDR3 coding DNA: TGTGCCAGCAGCTTATGGACTAGTGCCTGGGAGACCCAGTACTTC.

This clonotype was seen a few times. The V call is TRBV29-1, the J call TRBJ2-5; the D is unclear. The tail of the sequence fits TRBJ2-1 better, so the J call may be wrong. This CDR3 comprises 12 residues. CDR1 SQVTM and CDR2 ANQGSEA come from the germline V gene. The CDR3 sequence is CSVEGLQNQQFF. CDR3 nucleotide sequence: TGCAGCGTTGAAGGTCTCCAGAATCAGCAGTTCTTC.

This clonotype showed up just a few times. This chain connects TRBV27 to TRBJ2-5; D gene uncertain. CDR1 and CDR2 (germline): MNHEY, SMNVEV (reference sequence). V lost 5 bases and J lost 3, with 13 bases in between. The CDR3 runs to 14 residues. The CDR3 sequence: CASSPQDGEETQYF. The CDR3, as DNA: TGTGCCAGCAGTCCCCAGGACGGAGAAGAGACCCAGTACTTC.

The sample holds a few counts of this clonotype. It is likely a read error, because the conserved phenylalanine at the end of the CDR3 is missing. The J gene is TRBJ2-1, the V gene TRBV10-3; D is perhaps TRBD1 or TRBD2 (5 bases each). The CDR3 extends over 11 amino acids. The V and J ends lost 2 bases and 9 bases respectively, with 5 bases between them. In germline, CDR1 is ENHRY, CDR2 SYGVKD. This CDR3 reads CAISEGGEQFL. Here the CDR3 DNA reads TGTGCCATCAGTGAGGGGGGTGAGCAGTTCCTC.

V is TRBV10-3 and J is TRBJ2-2; 9 nucleotides agree with TRBD2. This CDR3 has 15 residues. From germline, CDR1 is ENHRY and CDR2 SYGVKD. V was pared by 2 bases and J by 4 bases, with 2 bases of the junction left unmatched. DNA for the CDR3: TGTGCCATCAGTGAGGAAGCGGGGGGCACCGGGGAGCTGTTTTTT. Its translation is CAISEEAGGTGELFF.